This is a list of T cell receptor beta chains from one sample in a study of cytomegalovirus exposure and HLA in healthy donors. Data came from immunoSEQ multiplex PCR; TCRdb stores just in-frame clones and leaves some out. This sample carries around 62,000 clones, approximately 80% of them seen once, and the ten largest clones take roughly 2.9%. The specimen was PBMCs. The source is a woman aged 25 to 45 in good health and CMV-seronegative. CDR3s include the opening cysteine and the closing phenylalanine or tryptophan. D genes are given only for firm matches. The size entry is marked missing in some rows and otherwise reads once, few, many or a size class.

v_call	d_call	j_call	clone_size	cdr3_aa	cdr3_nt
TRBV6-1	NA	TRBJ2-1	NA	CASSEGLAGYDEQFF	TGTGCCAGCAGTGAAGGGTTAGCTGGGTATGATGAGCAGTTCTTC
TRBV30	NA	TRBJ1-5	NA	CAWSVTGDQPQHF	TGTGCCTGGAGTGTGACAGGTGATCAGCCCCAGCATTTT
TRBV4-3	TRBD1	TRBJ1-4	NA	CASSQDRAGGFLGGEKLFF	TGCGCCAGCAGCCAAGATCGGGCAGGGGGCTTCCTCGGGGGTGAAAAACTGTTTTTT
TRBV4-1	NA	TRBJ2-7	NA	CASSRPGTNYEQYF	TGCGCCAGCAGCCGTCCCGGGACAAACTACGAGCAGTACTTC
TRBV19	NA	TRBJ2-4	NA	CASNLVPGAKNIQYF	TGTGCCAGTAACCTGGTCCCCGGAGCCAAAAACATTCAGTACTTC
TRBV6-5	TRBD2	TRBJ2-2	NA	CASSLGLAVTGELFF	TGTGCCAGCAGTTTAGGACTAGCAGTCACCGGGGAGCTGTTTTTT
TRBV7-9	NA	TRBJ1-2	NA	CASSPRRDFYTF	TGTGCCAGCAGCCCTCGACGGGACTTCTACACCTTC
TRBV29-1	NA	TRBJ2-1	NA	CSVANNEQFF	TGCAGCGTTGCTAACAATGAGCAGTTCTTC
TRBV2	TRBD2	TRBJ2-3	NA	CASIRRASGGIWFNADTQYF	TGTGCCAGCATCCGAAGGGCTAGCGGGGGAATATGGTTTAATGCAGATACGCAGTATTTT
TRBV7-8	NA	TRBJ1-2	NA	CASSLADGSYGYTF	TGTGCCAGCAGCTTAGCTGATGGGAGCTATGGCTACACCTTC
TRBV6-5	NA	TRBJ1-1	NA	CASSYSIGVSAEAFF	TGTGCCAGCAGTTACTCGATAGGAGTGAGCGCTGAAGCTTTCTTT
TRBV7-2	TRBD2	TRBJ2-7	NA	CASSFSGGETYEQYF	TGTGCCAGCAGCTTTAGCGGGGGGGAAACCTACGAGCAGTACTTC
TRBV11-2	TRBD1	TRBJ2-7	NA	CASISLKGQGSRWSYEQYF	TGTGCCAGCATTTCCCTAAAGGGACAGGGAAGTAGATGGTCCTACGAGCAGTACTTC
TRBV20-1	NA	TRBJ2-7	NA	CSARGELEQYF	TGCAGTGCTAGAGGTGAACTCGAGCAGTACTTC
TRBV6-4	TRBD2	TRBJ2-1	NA	CASSGGTSGAGEQFF	TGTGCCAGCAGTGGGGGGACTAGCGGTGCGGGGGAGCAGTTCTTC
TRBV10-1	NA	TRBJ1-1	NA	CASSESLGRLGTEAFF	TGCGCCAGCAGTGAGTCGTTGGGGAGACTAGGCACTGAAGCTTTCTTT
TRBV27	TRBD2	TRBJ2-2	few	CASTVSGGVLFF	TGTGCCAGCACCGTTAGCGGGGGGGTGCTGTTTTTT
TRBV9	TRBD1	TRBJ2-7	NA	CASSLRTGVCDEQYF	TGTGCCAGCAGCCTTAGGACAGGGGTTTGCGACGAGCAGTACTTC
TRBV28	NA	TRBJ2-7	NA	CASSPSDWSNEQYF	TGTGCCAGCAGTCCATCTGATTGGAGCAACGAGCAGTACTTC
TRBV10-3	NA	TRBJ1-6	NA	CAISELGQTNSPLHF	TGTGCCATCAGTGAGTTAGGACAGACAAATTCACCCCTCCACTTT
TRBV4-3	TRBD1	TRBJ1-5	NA	CASSTGQGMNQPQHF	TGCGCCAGCAGCACCGGACAGGGTATGAATCAGCCCCAGCATTTT
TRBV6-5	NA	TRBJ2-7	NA	CASSYSKGHSYEQYF	TGTGCCAGCAGTTACTCGAAGGGACACTCCTACGAGCAGTACTTC
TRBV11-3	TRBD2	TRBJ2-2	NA	CASSFSGGNTGELFF	TGTGCCAGCAGCTTTAGCGGGGGGAACACCGGGGAGCTGTTTTTT
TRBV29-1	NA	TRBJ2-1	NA	CSVEGFGVYNEQFF	TGCAGCGTTGAAGGTTTCGGTGTTTACAATGAGCAGTTCTTC
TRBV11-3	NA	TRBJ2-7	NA	CASKGQKPYEQYF	TGTGCCAGCAAAGGACAGAAGCCCTACGAGCAGTACTTC
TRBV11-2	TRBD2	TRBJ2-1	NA	CASTSDWRGGRYEQFF	TGTGCCAGCACCTCCGACTGGCGGGGGGGCAGATATGAGCAGTTCTTC
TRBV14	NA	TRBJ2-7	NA	CASSQEHEQYF	TGTGCCAGCAGCCAGGAGCACGAGCAGTACTTC